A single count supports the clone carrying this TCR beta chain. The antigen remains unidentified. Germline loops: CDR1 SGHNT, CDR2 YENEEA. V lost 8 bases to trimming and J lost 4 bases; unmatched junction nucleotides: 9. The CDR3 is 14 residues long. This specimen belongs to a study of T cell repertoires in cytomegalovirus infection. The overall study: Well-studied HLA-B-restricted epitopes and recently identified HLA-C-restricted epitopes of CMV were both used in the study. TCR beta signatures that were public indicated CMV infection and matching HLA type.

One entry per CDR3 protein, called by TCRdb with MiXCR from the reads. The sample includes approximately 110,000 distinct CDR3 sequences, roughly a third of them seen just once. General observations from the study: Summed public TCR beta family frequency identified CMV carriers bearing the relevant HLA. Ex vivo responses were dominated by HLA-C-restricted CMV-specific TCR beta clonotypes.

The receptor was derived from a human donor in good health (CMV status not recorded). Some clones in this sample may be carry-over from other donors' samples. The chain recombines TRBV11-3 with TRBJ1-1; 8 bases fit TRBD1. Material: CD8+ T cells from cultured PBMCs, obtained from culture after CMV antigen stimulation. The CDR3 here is CASRARTGITEAFF. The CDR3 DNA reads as TGTGCCAGCCGCGCGAGGACAGGGATCACTGAAGCTTTCTTT.